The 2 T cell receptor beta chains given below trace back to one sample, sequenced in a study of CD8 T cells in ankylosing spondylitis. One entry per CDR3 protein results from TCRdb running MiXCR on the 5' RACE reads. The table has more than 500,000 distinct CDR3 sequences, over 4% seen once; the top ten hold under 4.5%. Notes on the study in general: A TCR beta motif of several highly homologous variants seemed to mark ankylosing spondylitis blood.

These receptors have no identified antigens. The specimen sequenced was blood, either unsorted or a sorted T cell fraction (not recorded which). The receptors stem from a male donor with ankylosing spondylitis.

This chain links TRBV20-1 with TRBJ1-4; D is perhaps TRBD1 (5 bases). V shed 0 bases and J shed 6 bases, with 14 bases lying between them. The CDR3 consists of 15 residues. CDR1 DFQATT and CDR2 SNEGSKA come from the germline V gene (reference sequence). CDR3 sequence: CSARDRQGSYEKLFF. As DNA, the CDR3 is TGCAGTGCTAGAGATCGGCAGGGTAGTTATGAAAAACTGTTTTTT.

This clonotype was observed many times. This CDR3 is CASSLPDSTGELFF. CDR3 in DNA: TGTGCCAGCAGCTTACCAGACTCCACCGGGGAGCTGTTTTTT. The J gene is TRBJ2-2, the V gene TRBV7-9; D unclear. This CDR3 is built from 14 residues. The germline CDR1 and CDR2 sequences are SEHNR and FQNEAQ (reference sequence). V dropped 2 bases and J dropped 4 bases, with 8 bases sitting between them.